These 9 T cell receptor beta chains came from one sample sequenced in a study of blood T cells in healthy people across ages. Primers used in a second PCR of roughly 7 to 11 cycles were a sample-barcoded 5' primer and a J-beta primer mix. TCRdb itself ran the 5' RACE reads through MiXCR, one entry per CDR3 protein. The sample includes about 590,000 distinct CDR3 sequences, approximately 30% of them seen just once. Sequencing was performed on blood. The origin of the receptors is a woman at least 80 years old in good health.

In this sample, this clonotype turned up many times. The chain recombines TRBV2 with TRBJ2-7; D may be TRBD1 (6 bases). The CDR3 sequence is 12 residues long. The germline V gene has CDR1 SNHLY and CDR2 FYNNEI. The V gene lost 8 bases and the J gene lost 3 bases, with 11 bases spanning the gap. As DNA, the CDR3 is TGTGCCAGCCAAGAAGGGGGCTACGAGCAGTACTTC. It encodes CASQEGGYEQYF.

Only one count was recorded for this clonotype. The rearrangement joins TRBV15 to TRBJ1-4; D is undetermined. Germline V gene lookup returns CDR1 LNHNV and CDR2 YYDKDF (reference sequence). Between the trimmed V and J ends, which lost 0 bases and 0 bases, there was a span of 14 bases. This CDR3 region has 18 residues. CDR3 amino acids: CATSRDRYSSATNEKLFF. The CDR3 nucleotides read TGTGCCACCAGCAGAGATCGTTACAGCAGTGCAACTAATGAAAAACTGTTTTTT.

Comment on this clonotype: A much more abundant neighbour one base away suggests this may be a read error. The chain has TRBV5-1 and TRBJ1-2; possible D gene TRBD1, 5 bases. The ends were cut back, 0 bases at V and 4 bases at J, with 13 bases in the middle. This CDR3 has 15 amino acids. In germline, CDR1 is SGHRS, CDR2 YFSETQ. The DNA of the CDR3 is TGCGCCAGCAGCTTGGAGCCCGGGACGGTCTATGGCTACACCTTC. This gives the protein CASSLEPGTVYGYTF.

In this sample, this clonotype turned up many times. A clone one base away is much larger, so this may be a read error. The V call is TRBV4-1, the J call TRBJ2-7, with 9 bases lining up with TRBD1. CDR1 is MGHRA and CDR2 is YSYEKL in the germline V gene. This CDR3 spans 16 amino acids. The CDR3: CPSSQGGDRATYEQYF. DNA for the CDR3: TGCCCCAGCAGCCAGGGGGGGGACAGGGCTACCTACGAGCAGTACTTC.

This chain uses TRBV6-5 with TRBJ2-5; D possibly corresponds to TRBD1 (5 bases). In germline, CDR1 is MNHEY, CDR2 SVGAGI. V was shortened by 5 bases and J by 0 bases, with 13 bases between the two germline ends. CDR3 length: 15 residues. The chain's CDR3 is CASSRQTQYQETQYF. CDR3 bases: TGTGCCAGCAGTCGACAGACCCAGTACCAAGAGACCCAGTACTTC.

The V and J genes are TRBV25-1 and TRBJ2-5, with a weak D call TRBD1 (6 bases). CDR3 length equals 16 residues. V gave up 1 base and J gave up 4 bases, with 16 bases separating them. Germline V lookup: CDR1 MGHDK, CDR2 SYGVNS. Here the CDR3 DNA reads TGTGCCAGCAGTGAATCTACAGGGTGGTTCCGAGAGACCCAGTACTTC. Amino acid sequence: CASSESTGWFRETQYF.

As regards this clonotype: A read error may be the cause here, since a much bigger clone is one base away. V usage is TRBV20-1 and J usage is TRBJ2-5, with 7 bases fitting TRBD1. This CDR3 has 14 amino acids. Germline V gene lookup returns CDR1 DFQATT and CDR2 SNEGSKA (reference sequence). V dropped 5 bases and J dropped 11; count of bases not matched to a gene: 17. The CDR3 coding sequence is TGCAGTGCTGTAGGACAGGAGCCCTACAATGAGCAGTACTTC. It codes for CSAVGQEPYNEQYF.

This clonotype has a count of ten or more. V gene TRBV7-9 combines with J gene TRBJ2-1, with D unclear. The V gene lost 8 bases and the J gene lost 2 bases, with 10 bases spanning the gap. The CDR3 is 13 residues long. Germline CDR1 and CDR2: SEHNR and FQNEAQ (reference sequence). The CDR3 is CASGDVTYNEQFF. In nucleotides, the CDR3 is TGTGCCAGCGGCGACGTAACCTACAATGAGCAGTTCTTC.

A note on this clonotype: A much larger clone lies a single base off, so this may be a read error. The chain combines TRBV12-1 with TRBJ2-1; the table assigns TRBD1, which was not confirmed against the DNA. TRBV12-1 is reported as a pseudogene. The CDR3 contains 13 residues. The CDR3 DNA is TGTGCCAGCAGCTTTGTAGGGGTAGATGAGCGGTTCTTC. Protein product: CASSFVGVDERFF.